The T cell receptor beta chain under discussion was sequenced for a study of PD-1 blockade in classical Hodgkin lymphoma. The time point denotes: cycle 4 day 1 (C4D1), after five to seven weeks of nivolumab. Every single patient, without exception, relapsed after autologous stem cell transplantation, and brentuximab vedotin exposure varied. The table came from immunoSEQ multiplex PCR; TCRdb's copy has only in-frame clones and leaves some out. Among approximately 29,000 clones listed, about 82% were seen once. The CDR3 is 13 residues long. The germline gives CDR1 SGHRS, CDR2 YFSETQ. J lost 5 bases, V lost 8 bases, and 5 bases had no gene match.

The specimen was peripheral blood mononuclear cells (PBMCs), collected before the fourth cycle of nivolumab. The clonotype was recovered from a human donor with classical Hodgkin lymphoma. This rearrangement joins TRBV5-1 to TRBJ2-5; 11 bases line up with TRBD2. Written as DNA, the CDR3 is TGCGCCAGTGCTAGCGGGAGGTGGGAGACCCAGTACTTC. As protein: CASASGRWETQYF. The variable domain in full, completed from reference TRBV5-1 and TRBJ2-5, reads KAGVTQTPRYLIKTRGQQVTLSCSPISGHRSVSWYQQTPGQGLQFLFEYFSETQRNKGNFPGRFSGRQFSNSRSEMNVSTLELGDSALYLCASASGRWETQYFGPGTRLLVL.